A single sample gave rise to the 11 T cell receptor beta chains below, sequenced in a study of T cells after yellow fever vaccination. In TCRdb, the 5' RACE reads were re-called with MiXCR into one record per CDR3 protein. The data contain hundreds of thousands of distinct CDR3 sequences, roughly an eighth of them seen just once; the ten biggest clones take up about 16%. Here the sequenced sample was PBMCs, taken on the day of the yellow fever booster vaccination. These receptor sequences come from a man aged 25 to 40 who received the YFV17D yellow fever vaccine.

This clonotype has just a few counts. The V call is TRBV5-1, the J call TRBJ2-1, with 7 bases that match TRBD2. Germline values: CDR1 SGHRS, CDR2 YFSETQ. Losses at the gene ends were 8 bases for V and 3 bases for J; bases not matched to a gene: 11. This CDR3 has 15 residues. The CDR3 sequence is CASPISSGRYNEQFF. In DNA form, the CDR3 reads TGCGCCAGTCCTATATCTAGCGGACGCTACAATGAGCAGTTCTTC.

This clonotype was counted only a few times. This chain uses TRBV20-1 with TRBJ2-2, with D maybe TRBD1 (6 bases). The CDR3 length is 14 residues. V lost 5 bases and J 2 bases, leaving 12 bases between the germline ends. The germline gives CDR1 DFQATT, CDR2 SNEGSKA (reference sequence). As DNA, the CDR3 is TGCAGTGCTCCACGACAGGCTAACACCGGGGAGCTGTTTTTT. Amino acids: CSAPRQANTGELFF.

The CDR3 spells CASSLEWTSSNYGYTF. The CDR3 coding sequence is TGTGCCAGCAGCTTAGAGTGGACATCGTCTAACTATGGCTACACCTTC. V is TRBV7-9 and J is TRBJ1-2; D possibly corresponds to TRBD1 (5 bases). V gave up 1 base and J gave up 0 bases, with 12 bases separating them. The V gene's germline CDR1 is SEHNR and CDR2 FQNEAQ (reference sequence). This CDR3 has 16 residues. The whole variable domain, remainder taken from reference TRBV7-9 and TRBJ1-2, is DTGVSQNPRHKITKRGQNVTFRCDPISEHNRLYWYRQTLGQGPEFLTYFQNEAQLEKSRLLSDRFSAERPKGSFSTLEIQRTEQGDSAMYLCASSLEWTSSNYGYTFGSGTRLTVV.

This clonotype was seen more than once but under ten times. The V gene is TRBV12-3 or TRBV12-4, the J gene TRBJ2-1; D may match TRBD1 or TRBD2 (5 bases each). Trimming left V 8 bases short and J 6 bases short, with 17 bases between. This CDR3 contains 14 residues. The CDR3 sequence is CASDQGPGRNEQFF. CDR3 sequence (DNA): TGTGCCAGCGATCAGGGACCAGGCCGCAATGAGCAGTTCTTC.

There are many counts of this clonotype. The gene calls are TRBV7-9 and TRBJ2-1; TRBD2 matches 8 bases. The germline V gene encodes CDR1 SEHNR and CDR2 FQNEAQ (reference sequence). V was clipped by 5 bases and J by 0 bases; unmatched bases: 9. The CDR3 spans 17 residues. The CDR3, as DNA: TGTGCCAGCAGCGAACCTATAGCGGGGAGCTCCTACAATGAGCAGTTCTTC. Translated, it gives CASSEPIAGSSYNEQFF.

This clonotype was counted between two and nine times. The chain links TRBV5-1 to TRBJ2-2, with 8 positions matching TRBD1. This CDR3 region has 16 residues. Germline V gives CDR1 SGHRS, CDR2 YFSETQ. Unmatched junction bases numbered 9, after V lost 4 bases and J lost 4 bases. CDR3 protein: CASSLRDRSSTGELFF. The CDR3 bases are TGCGCCAGCAGCCTCCGGGACAGGAGCTCCACCGGGGAGCTGTTTTTT.

The CDR3 protein is CASGDGYGYTF. The CDR3 DNA sequence: TGTGCCAGCGGGGACGGATATGGCTACACCTTC. The chain employs TRBV2 and TRBJ1-2; TRBD1 might be the D (5 bases). From germline, CDR1 is SNHLY and CDR2 FYNNEI. This CDR3 contains 11 residues. V was shortened by 8 bases and J by 5 bases, with 9 bases between the two germline ends.

A few counts support this clonotype. This chain links TRBV15 with TRBJ2-1; 8 bases are a match to TRBD2. This CDR3 is 16 amino acids long. From germline, CDR1 is LNHNV and CDR2 YYDKDF (reference sequence). J lost 7 bases, V lost 4 bases, and 12 bases had no gene match. The CDR3 nucleotides are TGTGCCACCAGCATGTCAATAGCGGGATCAGGGAATGAGCAGTTCTTC. Protein: CATSMSIAGSGNEQFF.

This chain links TRBV29-1 with TRBJ2-5; 7 bases are a match to TRBD2. V shed 5 bases, J shed 5 bases, and the junction held 14 bases outside the gene matches. From germline, CDR1 is SQVTM and CDR2 ANQGSEA. The CDR3 is 15 residues long. CDR3 bases: TGCAGCGTTTCTCCCCTGCTGGGGGAGGGCGAGACCCAGTACTTC. Its protein is CSVSPLLGEGETQYF.

This clonotype showed up just a few times. This rearrangement joins TRBV12-3 or TRBV12-4 to TRBJ1-4; a weak D match, TRBD1 (6 bases). Trimming removed 2 bases at V and 5 bases at J, with 12 bases between. There are 15 residues in the CDR3. Here the CDR3 reads CASSLRGTPNEKLFF. The CDR3 DNA follows: TGTGCCAGCAGTTTACGGGGGACACCGAATGAAAAACTGTTTTTT.

This clonotype was picked up many times. CDR3 amino acids: CASSSSNTGELFF. Here the CDR3 DNA reads TGCGCCAGCAGCTCTAGTAACACCGGGGAGCTGTTTTTT. The chain recombines TRBV5-1 with TRBJ2-2; D is unclear. The germline V gene encodes CDR1 SGHRS and CDR2 YFSETQ. The CDR3 is made up of 13 amino acids. Deletions cut 3 bases from V and 2 bases from J, with 5 bases between.